This passage covers 29 T cell receptor beta chains from one sample sequenced in a study of T-cell memory formation after mild COVID-19 (dated by TCRdb to the early 2020s). Library preparation was by 5' RACE. The data were produced on an Illumina NovaSeq 6000. The public reads were run again by TCRdb, first through fastp at Q25 and then through MiXCR, and only productive beta chains were kept. Rows with a matching CDR3 protein are joined into one entry that keeps the most common DNA and genes. This sample gives roughly 250,000 distinct CDR3 sequences in total; about 15% of them show up just once. Roughly 3.6% of the sample is taken by the ten largest. Sequenced: PBMCs or a T cell subset sorted from them (not recorded which). Receptors originate from a man between 18 and 35 years old who had mild COVID-19 (a few samples of this study predate the infection). The sample titles of this study are shuffled in the database, so cell type and time point are left out; the donor was told from shared clones.

This clonotype was counted many times. J is TRBJ2-5 and V is TRBV7-2, with 10 bases fitting TRBD2. V lost 3 bases, J lost 6 bases, and 4 bases stayed unmatched. Germline CDR1 SGHTA, CDR2 FQGNSA. The CDR3 is made up of 14 amino acids. CDR3 DNA: TGTGCCAGCAGCTTTGCTAGCGGGGGTCAGACCCAGTACTTC. Its translation: CASSFASGGQTQYF.

This clonotype was found a few times. The chain links TRBV20-1 to TRBJ2-5; no reliable D call. Trimming stripped 3 bases from V and 4 bases from J, with 18 bases between. Germline V gives CDR1 DFQATT, CDR2 SNEGSKA (reference sequence). The CDR3 sequence is 15 residues long. CDR3 nucleotide sequence: TGCAGTGCTAGTCACCCTAGGACGAGCGTAGAGACCCAGTACTTC. Residues: CSASHPRTSVETQYF.

This clonotype showed up just a few times. This chain joins TRBV5-1 and TRBJ1-4, with D tentatively TRBD1 (6 bases). Germline CDR1 is SGHRS and CDR2 is YFSETQ. Trimming took 1 base from V and 8 from J, leaving 12 bases between them. CDR3 length: 14 amino acids. The chain's CDR3 is CASSLRGAEEKLFF. The CDR3 region has the DNA TGCGCCAGCAGCTTGCGGGGGGCTGAGGAAAAACTGTTTTTT.

J is TRBJ2-2 and V is TRBV7-9; D remains unclear. The germline V and J ends were trimmed by 2 bases and 6 bases, with 7 bases remaining between them. Germline CDR1 is SEHNR and CDR2 is FQNEAQ (reference sequence). CDR3 length: 13 residues. The CDR3 reads CASSLLFSGELFF. In nucleotides, the CDR3 is TGTGCCAGCAGCTTACTATTCTCCGGGGAGCTGTTTTTT. Looking up the rest from reference TRBV7-9 and TRBJ2-2 gives the full variable domain: DTGVSQNPRHKITKRGQNVTFRCDPISEHNRLYWYRQTLGQGPEFLTYFQNEAQLEKSRLLSDRFSAERPKGSFSTLEIQRTEQGDSAMYLCASSLLFSGELFFGEGSRLTVL.

This clonotype was detected only a few times. The chain carries TRBV24-1 and TRBJ2-1; D may be TRBD1 or TRBD2 (6 bases each). This CDR3 is 15 amino acids long. Germline-derived CDR1 and CDR2 are KGHDR and SFDVKD. V lost 9 bases and J 4 bases, leaving 18 bases between the germline ends. CDR3 in amino acids: CATAERGARYNEQFF. As DNA, the CDR3 is TGTGCCACCGCGGAGAGGGGGGCAAGGTACAATGAGCAGTTCTTC.

This clonotype has a handful of counts. The rearrangement links TRBV7-9 to TRBJ1-1; D unresolved. V lost 1 base, J lost 10 bases, and 13 bases lay in between. The germline gives CDR1 SEHNR, CDR2 FQNEAQ (reference sequence). The CDR3 contains 13 residues. DNA of the CDR3: TGTGCCAGCAGCTTAGATCGGGCGCTCGGAGCTTTCTTT. It translates to CASSLDRALGAFF.

This chain joins TRBV5-6 and TRBJ2-5, with 7 nucleotides matching TRBD1. V dropped 2 bases and J dropped 3; count of bases not matched to a gene: 4. Germline values: CDR1 SGHDT, CDR2 YYEEEE. The CDR3 consists of 14 residues. In DNA, the CDR3 is TGTGCCAGCAGCTTAGGGACAGCAAAAGAGACCCAGTACTTC. This gives the protein CASSLGTAKETQYF.

V gene TRBV7-3 combines with J gene TRBJ2-1; TRBD1 is a possible D gene (6 bases). This CDR3 comprises 14 residues. Trimming shortened V by 2 bases and J by 8 bases, and 13 bases separated the two germline ends. Germline CDR1 SGHTA, CDR2 FQGTGA. CDR3 residues: CASSLGNQGYEQFF. DNA for the CDR3: TGTGCCAGCAGCTTAGGGAACCAGGGGTATGAGCAGTTCTTC. Full variable domain (outside the CDR3, taken from reference TRBV7-3 and TRBJ2-1): GAGVSQTPSNKVTEKGKYVELRCDPISGHTALYWYRQSLGQGPEFLIYFQGTGAADDSGLPNDRFFAVRPEGSVSTLKIQRTERGDSAVYLCASSLGNQGYEQFFGPGTRLTVL.

The rearrangement uses TRBV5-1 and TRBJ2-2, with D possibly matching TRBD1 (6 bases). V lost 0 bases and J 6 bases, leaving 12 bases between the germline ends. CDR3 length: 15 residues. Germline assignment: CDR1 SGHRS and CDR2 YFSETQ. CDR3 in DNA: TGCGCCAGCAGCTTGGACAGGGTAGATGCCGGGGAGCTGTTTTTT. Residues: CASSLDRVDAGELFF.

This clonotype has a handful of counts. This rearrangement joins TRBV29-1 to TRBJ2-1, with 8 positions matching TRBD1. CDR3 length: 14 residues. The V gene end was trimmed by 2 bases and the J gene end by 3 bases; junction bases not matched to a gene: 3. CDR1 and CDR2 from the germline V gene are SQVTM and ANQGSEA. The CDR3 region has the DNA TGCAGCGTTGAAAGGGACAGGAACTACAATGAGCAGTTCTTC. Protein sequence: CSVERDRNYNEQFF.

This clonotype was detected a few times. The rearrangement joins TRBV7-3 to TRBJ2-1; the D gene is possibly TRBD2 (6 bases). The germline gives CDR1 SGHTA, CDR2 FQGTGA. Deletions cut 2 bases from V and 5 bases from J, with 10 bases between. The CDR3 contains 14 residues. Written as DNA, the CDR3 is TGTGCCAGCAGCTTAGCGGGGTGGAACAATGAGCAGTTCTTC. This sequence encodes CASSLAGWNNEQFF.

This clonotype has more than one count but fewer than ten. The chain carries TRBV11-3 and TRBJ1-5; D unresolved. CDR1 is SGHNT and CDR2 is YENEEA in the germline V gene. The CDR3 contains 14 residues. Trimming pared 1 base from V and 11 bases from J, leaving 15 bases between. The CDR3 sequence: CASSLGFQPAAQHF. CDR3 nucleotide sequence: TGTGCCAGCAGCTTAGGTTTCCAGCCCGCAGCCCAGCATTTT.

This clonotype was seen a few times. The rearrangement links TRBV18 to TRBJ2-2; TRBD1 matches 7 bases. CDR3 length equals 21 residues. V trimming: 4 bases; J trimming: 0 bases; junction bases outside the gene matches: 20. Germline V gene data show CDR1 as KGHSH and CDR2 as LQKENI. The CDR3 sequence is CASSRAETRGRFLSNTGELFF. The CDR3 coding sequence is TGTGCCAGCTCACGTGCGGAAACGAGGGGGCGGTTCTTGTCGAACACCGGGGAGCTGTTTTTT.

This rearrangement joins TRBV4-3 to TRBJ1-1; no definite D call. V was trimmed by 0 bases and J by 7 bases, leaving 15 bases between them. CDR1 and CDR2 from the germline V gene are LGHNA and YSLEER. This CDR3 contains 15 residues. The chain's CDR3 is CASSQEARVLSEAFF. As DNA, the CDR3 is TGCGCCAGCAGCCAAGAGGCGAGGGTCCTTAGTGAAGCTTTCTTT.

This clonotype was recorded at least ten times. The chain joins TRBV5-1 to TRBJ2-5; unclear D gene. Trimming stripped 4 bases from V and 2 bases from J, with 12 bases between. Germline loops: CDR1 SGHRS, CDR2 YFSETQ. The CDR3 has 14 residues. This CDR3 is CASSVGSIQETQYF. As DNA, the CDR3 is TGCGCCAGCAGCGTGGGCTCTATACAAGAGACCCAGTACTTC. Looking up the rest from reference TRBV5-1 and TRBJ2-5 gives the full variable domain: KAGVTQTPRYLIKTRGQQVTLSCSPISGHRSVSWYQQTPGQGLQFLFEYFSETQRNKGNFPGRFSGRQFSNSRSEMNVSTLELGDSALYLCASSVGSIQETQYFGPGTRLLVL.

The gene calls are TRBV7-2 and TRBJ1-5; no firm D call. CDR3 size: 15 residues. Germline CDR1 reads SGHTA; CDR2 reads FQGNSA. Trimming stripped 1 base from V and 8 bases from J, with 15 bases between. The CDR3 loop reads CASSLVGQALEPQHF. CDR3 DNA sequence: TGTGCCAGCAGCTTAGTCGGGCAGGCTTTGGAGCCCCAGCATTTT. Full variable domain (remainder filled in from reference TRBV7-2 and TRBJ1-5): GAGVSQSPSNKVTEKGKDVELRCDPISGHTALYWYRQSLGQGLEFLIYFQGNSAPDKSGLPSDRFSAERTGGSVSTLTIQRTQQEDSAVYLCASSLVGQALEPQHFGDGTRLSIL.

CDR3 amino acids: CASRVAGTPEGLIQYF. As DNA, the CDR3 is TGTGCCAGCCGAGTCGCGGGAACCCCCGAGGGTCTTATTCAGTACTTC. V usage is TRBV27 and J usage is TRBJ2-4, with D perhaps TRBD2 (6 bases). V dropped 8 bases and J dropped 10 bases, with 27 bases sitting between them. Germline values: CDR1 MNHEY, CDR2 SMNVEV (reference sequence). The CDR3 runs 16 residues.

The chain carries TRBV24-1 and TRBJ2-2, with TRBD1 as a possible D gene (6 bases). Germline assignment: CDR1 KGHDR and CDR2 SFDVKD. CDR3 size: 16 residues. V was trimmed by 1 base and J by 5 bases, leaving 13 bases between them. Here the CDR3 DNA reads TGTGCCACCAGTGATTTCGACAGGCTGAGGACCGGGGAGCTGTTTTTT. Translating it yields CATSDFDRLRTGELFF.

In this sample, this clonotype turned up many times. V usage is TRBV20-1 and J usage is TRBJ2-3; D might be TRBD2 (5 bases). Trimming removed 0 bases at V and 3 bases at J, with 13 bases between. The CDR3 has 15 residues. CDR1 is DFQATT and CDR2 is SNEGSKA in the germline V gene (reference sequence). CDR3 sequence: CSARERAEWTDTQYF. Written as DNA, the CDR3 is TGCAGTGCTAGAGAGCGGGCTGAGTGGACAGATACGCAGTATTTT.

The chain recombines TRBV7-2 with TRBJ2-3; 11 bases match TRBD1. This CDR3 contains 15 residues. V was clipped by 5 bases and J by 5 bases; unmatched bases: 6. Germline-derived CDR1 and CDR2 are SGHTA and FQGNSA. For the CDR3, the DNA is TGTGCCAGCAGCGTCTTGGGACAGGGGGAAGATACGCAGTATTTT. Translating gives CASSVLGQGEDTQYF.

The J gene is TRBJ2-5, the V gene TRBV20-1; 7 nucleotides line up with TRBD2. Per germline, CDR1 DFQATT and CDR2 SNEGSKA (reference sequence). The CDR3 spans 12 residues. J was trimmed by 4 bases and V by 3 bases; bases with no gene match: 2. CDR3 sequence: CSASRGGETQYF. As DNA, the CDR3 is TGCAGTGCTAGTCGCGGGGGAGAGACCCAGTACTTC.

The rearrangement uses TRBV4-2 and TRBJ2-5, with 8 nucleotides matching TRBD2. The germline CDR1 and CDR2 sequences are LGHNA and YNFKEQ. The CDR3 runs 14 residues. V shed 0 bases and J 5 bases; nucleotides not matched to a gene: 2. The CDR3 loop is CASSQDRLAETQYF. DNA for the CDR3: TGTGCCAGCAGCCAAGATCGACTAGCGGAGACCCAGTACTTC.

This clonotype occurred a few times. The chain recombines TRBV4-1 with TRBJ1-5; no definite D call. Germline values: CDR1 MGHRA, CDR2 YSYEKL. This CDR3 region has 13 residues. Trimming stripped 6 bases from V and 5 bases from J, with 11 bases between. The DNA for the CDR3 is TGCGCCAGCAGTAACGGAGTCGATCAGCCCCAGCATTTT. This sequence encodes CASSNGVDQPQHF.

In DNA, the CDR3 is TGCGCCAGCAGCTTGGCGGGACAGAATTCACCCCTCCACTTT. This gives the protein CASSLAGQNSPLHF. The rearrangement uses TRBV5-1 and TRBJ1-6, with 7 bases matching TRBD1. Germline V gives CDR1 SGHRS, CDR2 YFSETQ. This CDR3 region has 14 residues. V shed 0 bases, J shed 7 bases, and the junction held 1 base outside the gene matches.

This clonotype was detected only a few times. This chain links TRBV7-2 with TRBJ1-4, with D tentatively TRBD1 (5 bases). The V end was cut by 5 bases, the J end by 12 bases, with 19 bases between. This CDR3 spans 14 amino acids. CDR1 is SGHTA and CDR2 is FQGNSA in the germline V gene. Here the CDR3 DNA reads TGTGCCAGCAGCCTCGACAGCCCAAATTGGGAACTGTTTTTT. It specifies CASSLDSPNWELFF.

The J gene is TRBJ1-6, the V gene TRBV5-1, with TRBD1 as a possible D gene (6 bases). With 0 bases removed from V and 8 bases from J, the gap between germline ends came to 9 bases. Per germline, CDR1 SGHRS and CDR2 YFSETQ. The CDR3 has 14 residues. CDR3 sequence: CASSLEQGDSPLHF. The CDR3 DNA sequence: TGCGCCAGCAGCTTGGAACAGGGTGATTCACCCCTCCACTTT.

This clonotype was seen ten or more times. The chain recombines TRBV18 with TRBJ2-7; no clear D. This CDR3 has 13 amino acids. Per germline, CDR1 KGHSH and CDR2 LQKENI. V lost 3 bases and J lost 3, with 9 bases in between. CDR3 in amino acids: CASSPRSSYEQYV. CDR3 coding DNA: TGTGCCAGCTCACCCAGGTCTAGCTACGAGCAGTACGTC.

This clonotype was observed a few times. For the CDR3, the DNA is TGCAGTGCACACCGGGGGGCCAATCAGCCCCAGCATTTT. Protein product: CSAHRGANQPQHF. This rearrangement joins TRBV20-1 to TRBJ1-5, with D maybe TRBD1 (6 bases). This CDR3 has 13 residues. Looked up from germline, CDR1 is DFQATT and CDR2 is SNEGSKA (reference sequence). V gave up 6 bases and J gave up 3 bases, with 12 bases separating them.

This clonotype was observed a few times. This chain links TRBV5-1 with TRBJ2-1; 12 positions match TRBD2. Germline V CDR1 and CDR2: SGHRS, YFSETQ. This CDR3 is built from 16 residues. Unmatched junction bases numbered 7, after V lost 4 bases and J lost 5 bases. The CDR3 DNA is TGCGCCAGCAGCCCAGTCACTAGCGGGGGGCACAATGAGCAGTTCTTC. It codes for CASSPVTSGGHNEQFF.